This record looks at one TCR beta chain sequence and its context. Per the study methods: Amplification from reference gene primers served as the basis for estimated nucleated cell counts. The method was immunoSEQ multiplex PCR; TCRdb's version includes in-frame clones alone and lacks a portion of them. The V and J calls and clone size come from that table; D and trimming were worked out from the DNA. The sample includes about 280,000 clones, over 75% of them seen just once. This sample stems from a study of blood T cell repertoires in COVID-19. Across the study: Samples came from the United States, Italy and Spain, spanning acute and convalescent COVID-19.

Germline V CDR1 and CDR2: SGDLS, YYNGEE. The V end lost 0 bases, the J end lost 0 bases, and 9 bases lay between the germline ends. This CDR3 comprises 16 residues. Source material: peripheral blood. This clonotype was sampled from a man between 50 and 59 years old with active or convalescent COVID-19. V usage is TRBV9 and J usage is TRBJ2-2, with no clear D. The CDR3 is CASSVAGSANTGELFF. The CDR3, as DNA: TGTGCCAGCAGCGTAGCTGGCTCCGCGAACACCGGGGAGCTGTTTTTT.